This T cell receptor beta chain originates from a study of OX40 agonist ivuxolimab in advanced cancers. The CDR3 loop spans 13 amino acids. In germline, CDR1 is SEHNR, CDR2 FQNEAQ (reference sequence). Trimming removed 5 bases at V and 9 bases at J, with 17 bases between. TCRdb's copy holds only in-frame clones and misses some; the assay was immunoSEQ multiplex PCR. This table holds 50,000 to 70,000 clones, about four fifths found once. As to this clone: As yet, its antigen is unknown.

Study findings and constraints: At doses 0.1 to 3.0 mg/kg, CD4+ and CD8+ clones expanded. In CD8+ T cells, expanded clones were on average more numerous than in CD4+. Certain nonresponders additionally had low normalized T-cell clonal expansion.

The chain combines TRBV7-9 with TRBJ2-7; the D is unclear. The receptor was derived from an adult with an advanced solid tumor such as melanoma, head and neck, liver or kidney cancer. The specimen was CD4+ or CD8+ T cells sorted from blood, collected in a trial of the OX40 agonist ivuxolimab. The CDR3 protein is CASSPDVGFGQYF. The CDR3 coding sequence is TGTGCCAGCAGCCCGGACGTGGGGTTCGGGCAGTACTTC.